Following are 4 T cell receptor beta chains from one sample sequenced in a study of blood T cell repertoires in COVID-19 (dated by TCRdb to 2019 to 2021). Libraries were built with the immunoSEQ multiplex PCR assay. This is the immuneACCESS table as TCRdb keeps it, with only in-frame sequences that have V and J called. A part of the clones is gone; compared with another copy, unresolved V genes explain less than half, and the rest is unexplained. In this sample the table shows some 250,000 clones, approximately 86% of which occur a single time. The biggest ten clones account for under 0.95% of the sample. The sequencing input was peripheral blood. The receptors shown here come from a woman between 25 and 40 years old with acute or convalescent COVID-19.

This clone was counted once. The genes are TRBV6-1 and TRBJ2-7, with 13 nucleotides matching TRBD2. Trimming cost V 2 bases and J 6 bases; bases outside gene matches: 4. In germline, CDR1 is MNHNS, CDR2 SASEGT. The CDR3 is 15 amino acids. The CDR3 DNA sequence: TGTGCCAGCAGTGAAACACGACTAGCGGGAGGCGAGCAGTACTTC. It specifies CASSETRLAGGEQYF.

The gene calls are TRBV19 and TRBJ2-5; 9 bases align to TRBD1. There are 14 residues in the CDR3. From germline, CDR1 is LNHDA and CDR2 SQIVND (reference sequence). The junction had 3 bases not matched to a gene; V was cut back by 5 bases and J by 2 bases. The CDR3 region has the DNA TGTGCCAGTAGTGGACAGGGGTGGCAAGAGACCCAGTACTTC. It yields the protein CASSGQGWQETQYF.

The rearrangement joins TRBV27 to TRBJ2-3; 7 nucleotides line up with TRBD2. V lost 3 bases, J lost 2 bases, and 5 bases stayed unmatched. The CDR3 totals 15 residues. The germline V gene has CDR1 MNHEY and CDR2 SMNVEV (reference sequence). The CDR3 DNA reads TGTGCCAGCAGTTTTGCGGGGAGGGCCACAGATACGCAGTATTTT. Translated: CASSFAGRATDTQYF.

Note on this clone: The sample holds other DNA sequences that translate to the same CDR3. The chain uses TRBV19 and TRBJ1-1; D gene uncertain. In germline, CDR1 is LNHDA, CDR2 SQIVND (reference sequence). The V end lost 6 bases, the J end lost 2 bases, and 7 bases lay between the germline ends. The CDR3 extends over 12 amino acids. In DNA form, the CDR3 reads TGTGCCAGTAGGCGCCTAAACACTGAAGCTTTCTTT. It translates to CASRRLNTEAFF.